The 32 T cell receptor beta chains below come from one sample, sequenced in a study of T cell clones after liver transplantation. Generated by immunoSEQ multiplex PCR, the TCRdb table keeps only in-frame clones and is missing some. The profile shows 50,000 to 70,000 clones, 70% of them singletons. Sequencing was performed on CD4+ T cells from blood, taken at the roughly 16-month timepoint. These receptor sequences come from a human patient who received a liver transplant. Some of these T cells may belong to the graft donor.

J is TRBJ2-3 and V is TRBV15; D gene ambiguous. Trimming stripped 0 bases from V and 0 bases from J, with 10 bases between. In germline, CDR1 is LNHNV, CDR2 YYDKDF (reference sequence). The CDR3 is 16 amino acids. The CDR3 region has the DNA TGTGCCACCAGCAGAGACAGGCCTACTAGCACAGATACGCAGTATTTT. This translates into CATSRDRPTSTDTQYF.

The V and J genes are TRBV5-6 and TRBJ2-3, with D tentatively TRBD2 (6 bases). Germline assignment: CDR1 SGHDT and CDR2 YYEEEE. The CDR3 runs 15 residues. The V gene lost 4 bases and the J gene lost 0 bases, with 12 bases spanning the gap. The CDR3 nucleotides are TGTGCCAGCAGCATCCCCGGGACTAGCACAGATACGCAGTATTTT. Protein: CASSIPGTSTDTQYF.

This clone was picked up a small number of times. V is TRBV29-1 and J is TRBJ1-4; TRBD1 might be the D (5 bases). Trimming cost V 7 bases and J 10 bases, with 13 bases left between them. The germline CDR1 and CDR2 sequences are SQVTM and ANQGSEA. This CDR3 has 11 amino acids. CDR3 sequence: CSGEAGGKLFF. The CDR3 DNA follows: TGCAGCGGGGAAGCCGGGGGAAAACTGTTTTTT. Supplemented by reference TRBV29-1 and TRBJ1-4, the full variable domain reads SAVISQKPSRDICQRGTSLTIQCQVDSQVTMMFWYRQQPGQSLTLIATANQGSEATYESGFVIDKFPISRPNLTFSTLTVSNMSPEDSSIYLCSGEAGGKLFFGSGTQLSVL.

This sequence joins TRBV19 and TRBJ2-3; D may be TRBD1 (6 bases). V was pared by 4 bases and J by 0 bases, with 17 bases between. Germline lookup yields CDR1 LNHDA and CDR2 SQIVND (reference sequence). The CDR3 is 17 amino acids. CDR3 in amino acids: CASSRTSTGWSTDTQYF. DNA of the CDR3: TGTGCCAGTAGTAGGACATCGACAGGATGGAGCACAGATACGCAGTATTTT. Combining the CDR3 with reference TRBV19 and TRBJ2-3 gives the whole variable domain DGGITQSPKYLFRKEGQNVTLSCEQNLNHDAMYWYRQDPGQGLRLIYYSQIVNDFQKGDIAEGYSVSREKKESFPLTVTSAQKNPTAFYLCASSRTSTGWSTDTQYFGPGTRLTVL.

The V call is TRBV4-3, the J call TRBJ2-4; maybe TRBD1 (6 bases). Per the germline V gene, CDR1 is LGHNA and CDR2 is YSLEER. This CDR3 has 19 residues. The ends were cut back, 4 bases at V and 1 base at J, with 23 bases in the middle. Here the CDR3 reads CASSPPRGPTSDAKNIQYF. The CDR3 region has the DNA TGCGCCAGCAGCCCCCCCAGGGGCCCCACCTCAGACGCCAAAAACATTCAGTACTTC.

The chain employs TRBV7-9 and TRBJ2-1, with 7 bases fitting TRBD2. Germline CDR1 reads SEHNR; CDR2 reads FQNEAQ (reference sequence). With 0 bases clipped from V and 5 bases from J, the junction kept 10 bases outside the gene matches. The CDR3 runs 17 residues. The CDR3 sequence is CASSLARGGGRDNEQFF. CDR3 bases: TGTGCCAGCAGCTTAGCGCGGGGCGGAGGGAGGGACAATGAGCAGTTCTTC.

This chain uses TRBV13 with TRBJ1-1; D is unresolved. Per germline, CDR1 PRHDT and CDR2 FYEKMQ (reference sequence). V shed 2 bases and J shed 1 base, with 5 bases lying between them. The CDR3 contains 13 residues. Here the CDR3 reads CASSLQENTEAFF. CDR3 sequence (DNA): TGTGCCAGCAGCTTACAGGAGAACACTGAAGCTTTCTTT.

The chain couples TRBV9 to TRBJ2-5, with TRBD2 identical over 11 bases. V gave up 5 bases and J gave up 2 bases; unmatched junction bases: 5. The germline gives CDR1 SGDLS, CDR2 YYNGEE. The CDR3 totals 15 residues. The CDR3 nucleotides are TGTGCCAGCAGTCCTAGCGGGAGGTTACAAGAGACCCAGTACTTC. Translated, it gives CASSPSGRLQETQYF.

This clone has only a few counts. V and J are TRBV4-2 and TRBJ1-4; 8 bases are a match to TRBD1. The trim removed 4 bases at V and 5 bases at J, leaving 9 bases unmatched. The CDR3 totals 16 residues. Germline V gives CDR1 LGHNA, CDR2 YNFKEQ. The CDR3 DNA reads as TGTGCCAGCAGCCTTACTCGGACAGGGAGAAATGAAAAACTGTTTTTT. Translated, it gives CASSLTRTGRNEKLFF.

J is TRBJ1-5 and V is TRBV19; tentatively, D is TRBD1 (5 bases). The CDR3 extends over 16 amino acids. The V gene's germline CDR1 is LNHDA and CDR2 SQIVND (reference sequence). Trimming took 8 bases from V and 2 from J, leaving 19 bases between them. This chain's CDR3 is CASSGGFQAGNQPQHF. CDR3 in DNA: TGTGCCAGTTCGGGGGGATTTCAGGCGGGCAATCAGCCCCAGCATTTT. Combining the CDR3 with reference TRBV19 and TRBJ1-5 gives the whole variable domain DGGITQSPKYLFRKEGQNVTLSCEQNLNHDAMYWYRQDPGQGLRLIYYSQIVNDFQKGDIAEGYSVSREKKESFPLTVTSAQKNPTAFYLCASSGGFQAGNQPQHFGDGTRLSIL.

This chain links TRBV6-5 with TRBJ2-2, with D hard to call. From germline, CDR1 is MNHEY and CDR2 SVGAGI. The CDR3 is made up of 12 amino acids. Trimming left V 4 bases short and J 0 bases short, with 0 bases between. CDR3 in DNA: TGTGCCAGCAGTTCGAACACCGGGGAGCTGTTTTTT. Its protein product is CASSSNTGELFF.

This sequence joins TRBV5-6 and TRBJ2-3; D call uncertain. Germline lookup yields CDR1 SGHDT and CDR2 YYEEEE. This CDR3 has 18 amino acids. V dropped 4 bases and J dropped 1 base, with 22 bases sitting between them. CDR3 coding DNA: TGTGCCAGCAGCCCTCCCCCCGTTAGGACGGGTGGCACAGATACGCAGTATTTT. It encodes CASSPPPVRTGGTDTQYF.

The rearrangement joins TRBV15 to TRBJ1-1, with a tentative D call TRBD1 (5 bases). The germline V and J ends were trimmed by 0 bases and 11 bases, with 13 bases remaining between them. CDR1 and CDR2 from the germline V gene are LNHNV and YYDKDF (reference sequence). CDR3 length equals 13 residues. The CDR3 bases are TGTGCCACCAGCAGAGATTCGGCAGGGAGGGCTTTCTTT. Its translation is CATSRDSAGRAFF.

The chain has TRBV23-1 and TRBJ1-4, with 8 bases fitting TRBD1. TRBV23-1 counts as an open reading frame of uncertain function. The CDR3 loop spans 12 amino acids. Unmatched junction bases numbered 4, after V lost 9 bases and J lost 7 bases. In DNA form, the CDR3 reads TGCGCCAGGGGCAGGGGGCGTGAAAAACTGTTTTTT. Its protein is CARGRGREKLFF.

Only a few counts were recorded for this clone. J is TRBJ2-1 and V is TRBV2, with D perhaps being TRBD1 or TRBD2 (5 bases each). This CDR3 has 15 residues. Germline-derived CDR1 and CDR2 are SNHLY and FYNNEI. V gave up 2 bases and J gave up 10 bases, with 18 bases separating them. The CDR3 sequence is CASSESAGSAREQFF. In nucleotides, the CDR3 is TGTGCCAGCAGTGAATCGGCAGGGAGTGCCCGAGAGCAGTTCTTC.

J is TRBJ2-7 and V is TRBV9; the match to TRBD1 covers 10 bases. V trimming: 0 bases; J trimming: 3 bases; junction bases outside the gene matches: 3. The CDR3 sequence is 15 residues long. Looked up from germline, CDR1 is SGDLS and CDR2 is YYNGEE. The CDR3 sequence: CASSVGQGASYEQYF. The DNA for the CDR3 is TGTGCCAGCAGCGTAGGACAGGGGGCGAGCTACGAGCAGTACTTC. Using reference TRBV9 and TRBJ2-7 for the parts outside the CDR3, the full variable domain is DSGVTQTPKHLITATGQRVTLRCSPRSGDLSVYWYQQSLDQGLQFLIQYYNGEERAKGNILERFSAQQFPDLHSELNLSSLELGDSALYFCASSVGQGASYEQYFGPGTRLTVT.

This clone was seen only a few times. CDR3 bases: TGTGCCAGTAGGACTAGCGGGGAGACCCAGTACTTC. Translating it yields CASRTSGETQYF. The genes are TRBV19 and TRBJ2-5; 10 bases fit TRBD2. This CDR3 has 12 residues. Germline V gives CDR1 LNHDA, CDR2 SQIVND (reference sequence). Trimming took 6 bases from V and 5 from J; bases not matched to a gene: 0.

In this sample, this clone turned up once. V and J are TRBV7-2 and TRBJ2-5; D is unresolved. Trimming took off 4 bases at V and 5 bases at J, with 11 bases between the two ends. The CDR3 runs 13 residues. Germline V gene data show CDR1 as SGHTA and CDR2 as FQGNSA. CDR3 in amino acids: CASSSLHGETQYF. DNA for the CDR3: TGTGCCAGCAGCTCCTTACACGGGGAGACCCAGTACTTC.

The chain links TRBV2 to TRBJ1-1; D unclear. CDR1 is SNHLY and CDR2 is FYNNEI in the germline V gene. The CDR3 covers 13 residues. V dropped 1 base and J dropped 8 bases, with 11 bases sitting between them. CDR3 loop: CASSEEAGREAFF. The CDR3 bases are TGTGCCAGCAGTGAAGAGGCCGGCAGAGAAGCTTTCTTT.

V and J are TRBV6-1 and TRBJ2-1, with D perhaps TRBD1 (6 bases). This CDR3 contains 14 residues. V lost 10 bases, J lost 4 bases, and 17 bases lay in between. Germline CDR1 reads MNHNS; CDR2 reads SASEGT. The CDR3 here is CATPQGRGYNEQFF. The CDR3 region has the DNA TGTGCCACACCACAGGGTCGAGGGTACAATGAGCAGTTCTTC.

CDR3 amino acids: CASRDSLQETQYF. CDR3 in DNA: TGTGCCAGCAGGGACAGCCTACAAGAGACCCAGTACTTC. V and J are TRBV28 and TRBJ2-5; tentatively, D is TRBD1 (6 bases). The V and J ends lost 6 bases and 2 bases respectively, with 10 bases between them. This CDR3 comprises 13 residues. Germline CDR1 reads MDHEN; CDR2 reads SYDVKM.

The count of this clone is one. The chain joins TRBV29-1 to TRBJ1-2; maybe TRBD1 (5 bases). CDR1 is SQVTM, CDR2 ANQGSEA, per germline. The V end was cut by 7 bases, the J end by 11 bases, with 23 bases between. The CDR3 spans 13 residues. The CDR3 region has the DNA TGCAGCGCCGCCAGGGAGCCGACTATAGGGTACACCTTC. Translating gives CSAAREPTIGYTF.

The rearrangement links TRBV30 to TRBJ2-7; no reliable D call. The CDR3 is 13 residues long. Germline V lookup: CDR1 GTSNPN, CDR2 SVGIG (reference sequence). The ends were cut back, 4 bases at V and 1 base at J, with 11 bases in the middle. The CDR3 DNA is TGTGCCTGGACACAAGGGTCTTCCTACGAGCAGTACTTC. Its protein is CAWTQGSSYEQYF.

J is TRBJ1-2 and V is TRBV5-1, with a weak D call TRBD1 (6 bases). Trimming took 4 bases from V and 6 from J, leaving 16 bases between them. The CDR3 runs to 14 residues. Per the germline V gene, CDR1 is SGHRS and CDR2 is YFSETQ. The CDR3 coding sequence is TGCGCCAGCAGCCCCGAACAGGGCTCAAATGGCTACACCTTC. Translated: CASSPEQGSNGYTF.

CDR3 nucleotide sequence: TGTGCCACCAACCAACGGGGAGGGCAAGAGACCCAGTACTTC. This gives the protein CATNQRGGQETQYF. The rearrangement uses TRBV10-3 and TRBJ2-5; 7 bases align to TRBD2. The CDR3 loop spans 14 amino acids. Germline CDR1 is ENHRY and CDR2 is SYGVKD. With 10 bases clipped from V and 2 bases from J, the junction kept 10 bases outside the gene matches.

The rearrangement joins TRBV10-3 to TRBJ1-1; TRBD1 agrees at 8 bases. The V segment lost 8 bases and the J segment 3 bases; nucleotides outside the gene matches: 2. The CDR3 runs 12 residues. Germline V gives CDR1 ENHRY, CDR2 SYGVKD. The CDR3 loop is CAIQDRDTEAFF. DNA for the CDR3: TGTGCCATCCAGGACAGGGACACTGAAGCTTTCTTT.

The rearrangement uses TRBV27 and TRBJ2-7; D gene uncertain. Trimming shortened V by 7 bases and J by 5 bases, and 6 bases separated the two germline ends. The CDR3 totals 10 residues. Germline values: CDR1 MNHEY, CDR2 SMNVEV (reference sequence). The CDR3 loop is CASNIDEQYF. CDR3 nucleotide sequence: TGTGCCAGCAATATCGACGAGCAGTACTTC.

J is TRBJ2-1 and V is TRBV4-3; 15 bases fit TRBD2. The V gene end was trimmed by 0 bases and the J gene end by 0 bases; junction bases not matched to a gene: 6. The CDR3 contains 20 residues. The germline CDR1 and CDR2 sequences are LGHNA and YSLEER. CDR3 loop: CASSQDRTSGRAASYNEQFF. DNA of the CDR3: TGCGCCAGCAGCCAAGATAGGACTAGCGGGAGGGCCGCCTCCTACAATGAGCAGTTCTTC.

This clone turned up a few times. This chain uses TRBV11-1 with TRBJ2-2; D possibly corresponds to TRBD1 (6 bases). Germline loops: CDR1 SGHAT, CDR2 FQDESV (reference sequence). Trimming shortened V by 0 bases and J by 7 bases, and 12 bases separated the two germline ends. The length of the CDR3 is 15 residues. The CDR3 DNA follows: TGTGCCAGCAGCTTAGCTACAGGGTCAGGCGGGGAGCTGTTTTTT. Its protein product is CASSLATGSGGELFF.

J is TRBJ2-1 and V is TRBV5-6; no reliable D call. Germline loops: CDR1 SGHDT, CDR2 YYEEEE. The CDR3 has 13 amino acids. Trimming pared 2 bases from V and 3 bases from J, leaving 6 bases between. The CDR3 coding sequence is TGTGCCAGCAGCTTCAGCAACTACAATGAGCAGTTCTTC. Protein: CASSFSNYNEQFF.

The gene calls are TRBV10-2 and TRBJ2-1, with 12 nucleotides matching TRBD2. J lost 4 bases, V lost 7 bases, and 8 bases had no gene match. Germline assignment: CDR1 WSHSY and CDR2 SAAADI. The CDR3 totals 16 residues. Written as DNA, the CDR3 is TGCGCCAGCAAGAGTACTAGCGGGAGGAGATACAATGAGCAGTTCTTC. As protein: CASKSTSGRRYNEQFF.

Many counts were recorded for this clone. In DNA, the CDR3 is TGTGCCACATCGGGAGGCTACGAGCAGTACTTC. It specifies CATSGGYEQYF. The rearrangement uses TRBV6-5 and TRBJ2-7; 7 nucleotides line up with TRBD2. Germline values: CDR1 MNHEY, CDR2 SVGAGI. The junction had 3 bases not matched to a gene; V was cut back by 10 bases and J by 3 bases. CDR3 length: 11 amino acids.